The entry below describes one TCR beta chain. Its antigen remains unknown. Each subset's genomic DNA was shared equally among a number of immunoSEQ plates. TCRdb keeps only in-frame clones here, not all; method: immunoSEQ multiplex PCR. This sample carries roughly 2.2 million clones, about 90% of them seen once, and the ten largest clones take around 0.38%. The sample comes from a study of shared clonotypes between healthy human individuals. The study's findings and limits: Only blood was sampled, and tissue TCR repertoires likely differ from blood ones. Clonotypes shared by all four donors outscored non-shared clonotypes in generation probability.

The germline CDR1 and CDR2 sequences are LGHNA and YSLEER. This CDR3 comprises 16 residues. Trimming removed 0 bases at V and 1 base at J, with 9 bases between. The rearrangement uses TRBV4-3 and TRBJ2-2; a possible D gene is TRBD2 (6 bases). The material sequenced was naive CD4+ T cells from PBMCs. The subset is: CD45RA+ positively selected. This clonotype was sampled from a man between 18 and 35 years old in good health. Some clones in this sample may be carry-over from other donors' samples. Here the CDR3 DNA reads TGCGCCAGCAGCCAAGATGAAGCGGGGAACACCGGGGAGCTGTTTTTT. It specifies CASSQDEAGNTGELFF.